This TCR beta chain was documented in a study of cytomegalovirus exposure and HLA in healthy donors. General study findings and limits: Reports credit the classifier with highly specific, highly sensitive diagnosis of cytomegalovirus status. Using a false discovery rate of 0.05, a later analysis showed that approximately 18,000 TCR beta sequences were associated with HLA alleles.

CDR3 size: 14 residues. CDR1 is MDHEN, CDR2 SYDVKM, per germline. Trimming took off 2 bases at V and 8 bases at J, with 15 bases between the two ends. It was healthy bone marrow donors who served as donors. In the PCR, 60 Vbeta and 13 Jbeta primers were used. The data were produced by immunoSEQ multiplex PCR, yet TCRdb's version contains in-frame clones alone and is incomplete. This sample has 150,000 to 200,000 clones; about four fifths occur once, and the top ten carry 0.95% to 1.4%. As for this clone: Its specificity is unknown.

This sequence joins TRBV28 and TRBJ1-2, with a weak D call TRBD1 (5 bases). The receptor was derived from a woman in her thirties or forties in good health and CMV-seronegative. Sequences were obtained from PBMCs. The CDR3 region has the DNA TGTGCCAGCAGTTTAGTGGGGGGAAAACCCGGCTACACCTTC. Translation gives CASSLVGGKPGYTF.